The TCR beta chain under discussion was sequenced for a study of blood T cell repertoires in COVID-19. Study-wide background: The origin of the acute and convalescent COVID-19 samples was the United States, Italy and Spain. T cells, B-cell-depleted T cells, or PBMCs provided the cDNA or gDNA that served as material.

V shed 2 bases and J 2 bases; nucleotides not matched to a gene: 3. CDR1 and CDR2 from the germline V gene are SGHRS and YFSETQ. The CDR3 is made up of 14 amino acids. Followed longitudinally, the Seattle patients had been enrolled during active infection. Original analysis: The assay estimated nucleated cells by amplifying reference gene primers. Clones were read by immunoSEQ multiplex PCR, and TCRdb kept only the in-frame ones, dropping some. D and trimming come from the DNA, and the V and J calls and clone size come from that table. The data contain fewer than 600,000 clones, approximately 89% of them singletons.

The receptor was isolated from a man aged 18 to 29 with COVID-19, enrolled during active disease. The sequencing sample was made of peripheral blood. The V call is TRBV5-1, the J call TRBJ1-1; 7 bases agree with TRBD1. CDR3 amino acids: CASSFTGDNTEAFF. CDR3 sequence (DNA): TGCGCCAGCAGCTTCACAGGGGATAACACTGAAGCTTTCTTT. The whole variable domain, remainder taken from reference TRBV5-1 and TRBJ1-1, is KAGVTQTPRYLIKTRGQQVTLSCSPISGHRSVSWYQQTPGQGLQFLFEYFSETQRNKGNFPGRFSGRQFSNSRSEMNVSTLELGDSALYLCASSFTGDNTEAFFGQGTRLTVV.